This T cell receptor (beta chain) is from a study of blood T cells in healthy people across ages (dated by TCRdb to between 2014 and 2017). Regarding the complete study: In model experiments, template switching captured roughly one uniquely barcoded TCR beta cDNA molecule for every two T cells. Four age groups were formed from the donors: young (average 16 years), middle-aged (less than 40), aged (about 62) and long-lived (about 80). Two additional independent replicas of 1 million unique cDNA reads from the same blood draw were analyzed for two donors (one aged 18 to 30 and one aged 80 or older). Using deep sequencing normalized with unique cDNA molecular identifiers, the study measured how TCR beta repertoire diversity changes with age. Broader findings and caveats from the paper: Estimates of total diversity from one million sequenced T cells were regarded as lower bounds and underestimates. Because profiling used bulk unsorted PBMCs, naive and antigen-experienced compartments could not be compared conclusively. Compared with the aged group, the long-lived group had more naive CD4+ T cells, fewer expanded clones and increased TCR diversity, suggesting age selection. A strong correlation was found between observed TCR beta diversity and the percentage of naive T cells measured by flow cytometry. Because the CMV infection status of the donors was unknown, age-related changes in expanded clonotypes may potentially have been confounded. As age increased, observed TCR beta diversity per million T cells dropped in a roughly linear way, and a significant reduction was already evident by age about 40.

After removal of 0 bases from V and 6 bases from J, the junction retains 9 bases not matched to a gene. Measured from the cysteine to the phenylalanine, the CDR3 is 16 residues long. The read is trimmed to its CDR3 DNA, 48 bases read in frame from base 1. The germline V gene (reference sequence) sets CDR1 to DFQATT and CDR2 to SNEGSKA. The roughly 39 donors, aged about 6 to 95 years, were systemically healthy Caucasian individuals from Russia. Each donor gave 9 to 10 milliliters of peripheral blood, collected into EDTA-treated Vacutainer tubes. Ficoll-Paque density-gradient centrifugation was used to isolate PBMCs, with at least 6.5 million per sample. Trizol reagent was used to extract total RNA from the PBMCs, yielding at least 5.5 micrograms per sample. For every donor, flow cytometry on a PBMC aliquot measured the percentage of naive CD45RAhigh/CD27high T cells. About this clonotype itself: Its antigen is unknown. Per-base qualities were not stored, and no clone one base away is much larger.

Receptors were amplified or captured by 5' RACE. The reads were generated on an Illumina HiSeq 2500. A second PCR of 7 to 11 cycles was performed with a sample-barcoded 5' primer and a J-beta primer mix. A unique molecular identifier was introduced onto each TCR beta cDNA molecule by a template-switch 5' adaptor carrying 12 random nucleotides. Each sample yielded at least 2.5 million CDR3-containing paired-end reads. The Mint cDNA synthesis kit, primed by a TRBC-specific oligonucleotide, was used to synthesize first-strand cDNA from all RNA. Following uracil-DNA glycosylase treatment, a first 18-cycle PCR with universal primers M1SS and BC2_uni_R was performed on all cDNA. On the authors' methods: For normalization, 1 million high-quality reads, each with a distinct molecular identifier, were randomly selected from each sample. Instead of being binned into consensus sequences, reads with shared molecular identifiers were discarded. MiTCR, run with a Q25 quality threshold and the strictest error-elimination algorithm, handled CDR3 identification, clonotype clustering and error correction. A nonparametric unseen species model using Euler transformation provided a lower-bound estimate of total TCR beta diversity. In-frame beta chains were kept once TCRdb had trimmed the public reads at Q25 with fastp and called clones with MiXCR. CDR3 protein sequences are deduplicated, and each keeps its most common genes and DNA. TCRdb's processing, not the authors' own work, is the source of the V and J calls. Recorded for this sample are 800,000 to 1,300,000 distinct CDR3 sequences; almost 25% of them occurred a single time. 0.65% to 0.75% of the sample goes to the ten largest clones.

The data also belong to a second study, concerning T cells of mothers and their children. Per that second paper: Nine systemically healthy Caucasian individuals served as donors, namely three mothers together with their six children. cDNA synthesis consumed the entire amount of extracted RNA, loaded at roughly 1.5 ug RNA in each 15 ul reaction. In the second PCR, the M1S primer introduced both the sample barcodes and 2-4 random nucleotides. More than 8.5 million TCR beta CDR3 reads were obtained from each mother, and about 3 million reads were obtained from each child. Thymic selection shapes the output of TCR recombination in a similar way in related and unrelated pairs, and inherited differences have a minor effect. Normalized repertoire overlap was always found to be slightly, but never significantly, higher in related mother-child pairs than in unrelated mother-child pairs. With a sensitivity of approximately 100 clones per million clonotypes, no persistent microchimeric T cell clones were detected. The study used deep NGS to compare TCR beta repertoires of mothers and children, seeking features distinguishing related mother-child pairs from unrelated individuals. Mothers averaged roughly 36 +/- 4 years of age and children averaged around 10 +/- 4 years. After adapter ligation was performed with NEBNext reagents, the libraries were sequenced on an Illumina HiSeq 2000 with 100+100 nt paired-end reads. To avoid cross-contamination, the mother libraries and the child libraries were prepared a month apart and sequenced in separate runs. For each donor, between roughly 500,000 and 2,300,000 distinct TCR beta clonotypes were identified. Naive TCR beta clonotypes were estimated from low-frequency clonotypes matched to each donor's FACS-determined naive share, without sorting.

The receptor's source is a girl aged 2 to 9 in good health. The V and J segments used are TRBV20-1 and TRBJ1-5, with 9 bases matching TRBD1. Sequenced sample: blood. Here the CDR3 is given as CSARDRGTGSSQPQHF. DNA sequence: TGCAGTGCTAGAGACAGGGGGACAGGGTCCAGTCAGCCCCAGCATTTT.